Listed below are T cell receptor beta chains from one sample, sequenced in a study of control samples from healthy donors and cancer patients. Data came from immunoSEQ multiplex PCR; TCRdb stores just in-frame clones and leaves some out. The sample records about 190,000 clones, about nine tenths being singletons. The sequencing input was blood. These TCRs come from a man in his thirties or forties in good health. Each CDR3 is given with its conserved first and last residue. The D gene is left open where the match is weak. Only part of the rows carry a size: once, few, many, or a class if the clone is expanded.

J: TRBJ1-6; V: TRBV2; D: -; size: once; CDR3: CASTEGVGRKDNSPLHF; DNA: TGTGCCAGCACCGAAGGGGTAGGGCGGAAGGATAATTCACCCCTCCACTTT
J: TRBJ1-4; V: TRBV6-5; D: -; size: -; CDR3: CASGLPRGNEKLFF; DNA: TGTGCCAGCGGCTTACCGAGGGGGAATGAAAAACTGTTTTTT
J: TRBJ2-3; V: TRBV7-8; D: TRBD2; size: once; CDR3: CASSLAGGGASDTQYF; DNA: TGTGCCAGCAGCTTAGCTGGCGGGGGGGCCTCAGATACGCAGTATTTT
J: TRBJ1-1; V: TRBV27; D: -; size: -; CDR3: CASSLSNGNTEAFF; DNA: TGTGCCAGCAGTTTATCGAACGGGAACACTGAAGCTTTCTTT
J: TRBJ2-3; V: TRBV4-2; D: -; size: -; CDR3: CASSVRDTDTQYF; DNA: TGTGCCAGCAGCGTCAGGGATACAGATACGCAGTATTTT
J: TRBJ1-1; V: TRBV7-2; D: -; size: -; CDR3: CASSLVPQGRRNTEAFF; DNA: TGTGCCAGCAGCTTAGTCCCTCAGGGGAGGAGGAACACTGAAGCTTTCTTT
J: TRBJ1-2; V: TRBV14; D: TRBD1; size: -; CDR3: CASSYGTATNYGYTF; DNA: TGTGCCAGCAGCTATGGGACAGCGACTAACTATGGCTACACCTTC
J: TRBJ1-5; V: TRBV20-1; D: -; size: -; CDR3: CSASSARRVINQPQHF; DNA: TGCAGTGCTAGTTCCGCCAGGAGGGTAATTAATCAGCCCCAGCATTTT
J: TRBJ2-7; V: TRBV13; D: -; size: -; CDR3: CASSPPAGAYYEQYF; DNA: TGTGCCAGCAGCCCTCCCGCGGGGGCTTACTACGAGCAGTACTTC
J: TRBJ2-3; V: TRBV2; D: -; size: -; CDR3: CASSVLLLGGTDTQYF; DNA: TGTGCCAGCAGTGTGCTCCTGCTGGGGGGCACAGATACGCAGTATTTT
J: TRBJ2-7; V: TRBV7-9; D: TRBD1; size: -; CDR3: CASSDRQGLFYEQYF; DNA: TGTGCCAGCAGCGACCGACAGGGGCTTTTCTACGAGCAGTACTTC
J: TRBJ2-7; V: TRBV10-1; D: -; size: few; CDR3: CASSENSYEQYF; DNA: TGCGCCAGCAGTGAAAACTCCTACGAGCAGTACTTC
J: TRBJ1-1; V: TRBV6-6; D: -; size: -; CDR3: CASGVALNTEAFF; DNA: TGTGCCAGCGGAGTCGCTTTGAACACTGAAGCTTTCTTT
J: TRBJ1-2; V: TRBV6-1; D: -; size: -; CDR3: CASSERADLRGYTF; DNA: TGTGCCAGCAGTGAACGGGCGGATCTACGGGGCTACACCTTC
J: TRBJ2-7; V: TRBV13; D: TRBD2; size: -; CDR3: CASSILPSGLAGTFYSYEQYF; DNA: TGTGCCAGCAGCATCCTTCCCTCGGGACTAGCGGGGACCTTCTACTCCTACGAGCAGTACTTC
J: TRBJ2-3; V: TRBV11-2; D: -; size: -; CDR3: CASSPSTGRNTDTQYF; DNA: TGTGCCAGCAGCCCATCGACAGGCAGGAACACAGATACGCAGTATTTT
J: TRBJ1-6; V: TRBV7-3; D: -; size: -; CDR3: CASSLGGAGDSPLHF; DNA: TGTGCCAGCAGCCTGGGAGGGGCAGGGGATTCACCCCTCCACTTT
J: TRBJ1-1; V: TRBV15; D: -; size: once; CDR3: CATTNPGLTEAFF; DNA: TGTGCCACCACAAACCCAGGGCTTACCGAAGCTTTCTTT
J: TRBJ1-2; V: TRBV5-3; D: TRBD1; size: -; CDR3: CARSSTTGATF; DNA: TGTGCCAGAAGCTCCACGACAGGGGCCACCTTC
J: TRBJ1-2; V: TRBV11-2; D: -; size: -; CDR3: CASSSPPYRELNYGYTF; DNA: TGTGCCAGCAGCTCTCCCCCCTACAGGGAATTGAACTATGGCTACACCTTC
J: TRBJ2-2; V: TRBV11-2; D: -; size: -; CDR3: CASSPWPISGRPGELFF; DNA: TGTGCCAGCAGCCCGTGGCCTATTTCGGGGAGACCCGGGGAGCTGTTTTTT
J: TRBJ1-4; V: TRBV19; D: -; size: -; CDR3: CASSIRGAVATNEKLFF; DNA: TGTGCCAGTAGTATACGGGGCGCAGTCGCAACTAATGAAAAACTGTTTTTT
J: TRBJ2-2; V: TRBV7-8; D: TRBD1; size: -; CDR3: CASSPRQGGTGELFF; DNA: TGTGCCAGCAGCCCCAGACAGGGGGGCACCGGGGAGCTGTTTTTT
J: TRBJ1-5; V: TRBV11-2; D: TRBD1; size: -; CDR3: CASSPGTGTHQPQHF; DNA: TGTGCCAGCAGCCCCGGGACAGGGACCCATCAGCCCCAGCATTTT
J: TRBJ2-3; V: TRBV2; D: TRBD2; size: -; CDR3: CASSDLGGGLNTQYF; DNA: TGTGCCAGCAGTGATCTGGGCGGGGGGTTGAATACGCAGTATTTT
J: TRBJ2-7; V: TRBV6-5; D: -; size: -; CDR3: CASSYDRVRYYEQYF; DNA: TGTGCCAGCAGTTACGACCGAGTCCGATACTACGAGCAGTACTTC
J: TRBJ2-6; V: TRBV7-9; D: -; size: -; CDR3: CASSLTGSVDVLTF; DNA: TGTGCCAGCAGCTTAACAGGGTCCGTCGACGTCCTGACTTTC
J: TRBJ1-5; V: TRBV30; D: -; size: -; CDR3: CAWSASGNQPQHF; DNA: TGTGCCTGGAGTGCATCAGGGAATCAGCCCCAGCATTTT
J: TRBJ2-3; V: TRBV2; D: TRBD2; size: -; CDR3: CASRGGLLSSGGATDTQYF; DNA: TGTGCCAGCAGGGGAGGACTTTTAAGCAGCGGGGGGGCCACAGATACGCAGTATTTT
J: TRBJ1-4; V: TRBV9; D: TRBD1; size: -; CDR3: CASSANQGAATNEKLFF; DNA: TGTGCCAGCAGCGCGAATCAGGGGGCCGCAACTAATGAAAAACTGTTTTTT
J: TRBJ2-7; V: TRBV20-1; D: -; size: -; CDR3: CSASSGGYEQYF; DNA: TGCAGTGCTAGTTCGGGTGGCTACGAGCAGTACTTC
J: TRBJ1-2; V: TRBV6-5; D: -; size: -; CDR3: CASSPGGPYSSGYTF; DNA: TGTGCCAGCAGCCCCGGGGGGCCCTATTCCTCTGGCTACACCTTC
J: TRBJ1-6; V: TRBV6-5; D: -; size: -; CDR3: CASSLRKSSYNSPLHF; DNA: TGTGCCAGCAGTTTACGGAAAAGCTCCTATAATTCACCCCTCCACTTT
J: TRBJ2-3; V: TRBV5-3; D: -; size: -; CDR3: CARSLAPWGFTDTQYF; DNA: TGTGCCAGAAGCTTGGCTCCTTGGGGGTTCACAGATACGCAGTATTTT
J: TRBJ1-1; V: TRBV14; D: TRBD1; size: -; CDR3: CASSRGQGAGTEAFF; DNA: TGTGCCAGCAGTCGGGGACAGGGGGCGGGGACTGAAGCTTTCTTT
J: TRBJ1-4; V: TRBV2; D: -; size: -; CDR3: CASKEGSTNEKLFF; DNA: TGTGCCAGCAAGGAGGGATCAACTAATGAAAAACTGTTTTTT
J: TRBJ1-3; V: TRBV2; D: -; size: -; CDR3: CASSDPRPSIHGNTIYF; DNA: TGTGCCAGCAGTGACCCCCGACCCTCCATCCATGGAAACACCATATATTTT
J: TRBJ2-7; V: TRBV19; D: -; size: -; CDR3: CASSQVSSYEQYF; DNA: TGTGCCAGTAGTCAGGTGAGCTCCTACGAGCAGTACTTC
J: TRBJ2-4; V: TRBV6-1; D: -; size: -; CDR3: CASSEGNRDIQYF; DNA: TGTGCCAGCAGTGAAGGAAATAGAGACATTCAGTACTTC
J: TRBJ2-2; V: TRBV2; D: TRBD1; size: -; CDR3: CATEQGANTGELFF; DNA: TGTGCCACCGAACAGGGGGCGAACACCGGGGAGCTGTTTTTT
J: TRBJ2-7; V: TRBV7-3; D: -; size: once; CDR3: CASSWSRDSYEQYF; DNA: TGTGCCAGCAGCTGGTCCCGAGACAGCTACGAGCAGTACTTC
J: TRBJ2-3; V: TRBV5-1; D: -; size: -; CDR3: CASVRGSTITDTQYF; DNA: TGCGCCAGCGTTCGTGGTTCGACAATCACAGATACGCAGTATTTT
J: TRBJ1-1; V: TRBV3-1/TRBV3-2; D: TRBD1; size: -; CDR3: CASSVGQGQGAFF; DNA: TGTGCCAGCAGCGTGGGACAGGGGCAAGGGGCTTTCTTT
J: TRBJ1-5; V: TRBV11-2; D: -; size: -; CDR3: CASSLGQGNQPQHF; DNA: TGTGCCAGCAGCTTAGGGCAGGGAAATCAGCCCCAGCATTTT
J: TRBJ2-3; V: TRBV7-7; D: TRBD2; size: -; CDR3: CASSQGLAVTDTQYF; DNA: TGTGCCAGCAGCCAAGGACTAGCGGTGACAGATACGCAGTATTTT
J: TRBJ1-6; V: TRBV19; D: TRBD1; size: -; CDR3: CATRGQGNSPLHF; DNA: TGTGCCACCCGGGGACAGGGTAATTCACCCCTCCACTTT
J: TRBJ1-1; V: TRBV5-5; D: -; size: once; CDR3: CASSSRTFTSWGTEAFF; DNA: TGTGCCAGCAGCTCCCGGACGTTTACCTCCTGGGGGACTGAAGCTTTCTTT